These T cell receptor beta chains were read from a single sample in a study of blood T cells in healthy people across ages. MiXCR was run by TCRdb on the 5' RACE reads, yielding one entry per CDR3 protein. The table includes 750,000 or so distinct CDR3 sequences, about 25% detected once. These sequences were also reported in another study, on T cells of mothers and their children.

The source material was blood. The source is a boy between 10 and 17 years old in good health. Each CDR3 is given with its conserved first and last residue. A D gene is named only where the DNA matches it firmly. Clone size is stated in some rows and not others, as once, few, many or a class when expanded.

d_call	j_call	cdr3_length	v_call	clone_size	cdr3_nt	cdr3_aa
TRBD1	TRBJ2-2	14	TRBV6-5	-	TGTGCCAGCAGACGCGACAGGGGGGCCGGGGAGCTGTTTTTT	CASRRDRGAGELFF
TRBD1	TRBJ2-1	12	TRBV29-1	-	TGCAGCGCAGGACAGGGGAACAATGAGCAGTTCTTC	CSAGQGNNEQFF
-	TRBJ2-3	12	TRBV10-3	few	TGTGCCATCAGGGGAGTTACAGATACGCAGTATTTT	CAIRGVTDTQYF
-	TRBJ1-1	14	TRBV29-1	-	TGCAGCGGTACGGCAGGAAAATCGAACACTGAAGCTTTCTTT	CSGTAGKSNTEAFF
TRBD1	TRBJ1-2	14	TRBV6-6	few	TGTGCCAGCACTGGGACAGCATCTAACTATGGCTACACCTTC	CASTGTASNYGYTF
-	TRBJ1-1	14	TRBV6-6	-	TGTGCCAGCAAGCCGACGGATCCCCCGCATGAAGCTTTCTTT	CASKPTDPPHEAFF
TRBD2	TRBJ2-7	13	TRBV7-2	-	TGTGCCAGCAGCTTAGGCGGGGGATGGGAGCAGTACTTC	CASSLGGGWEQYF
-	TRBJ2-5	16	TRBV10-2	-	TGCGCCAGCAGTGATTACTGGGAGGGGGGCGGAGAGACCCAGTACTTC	CASSDYWEGGGETQYF
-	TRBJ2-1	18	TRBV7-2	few	TGTGCCAGCAGCCTCTTTTGGGGAACTAGCCGGGCGGTCAATGAGCAGTTCTTC	CASSLFWGTSRAVNEQFF
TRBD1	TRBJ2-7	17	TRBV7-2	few	TGTGCCAGCAGCTTAAACCCGACAGGGGGCTTTTCCTACGAGCAGTACTTC	CASSLNPTGGFSYEQYF
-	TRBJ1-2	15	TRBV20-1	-	TGCAGTGCGCTCGACTGGACCGAACTAAACTATGGCTACACCTTC	CSALDWTELNYGYTF
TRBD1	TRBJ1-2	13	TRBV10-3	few	TGTGCCATCAGTGAAGACAGGGCTAGCGGCTACACCTTC	CAISEDRASGYTF
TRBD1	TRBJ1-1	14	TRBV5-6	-	TGTGCCAGCAGACTAGGACAGGGGTGGACTGAAGCTTTCTTT	CASRLGQGWTEAFF
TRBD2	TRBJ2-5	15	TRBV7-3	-	TGTGCCAGCAGCCCTACCGGACTAGCGGAAGAGACCCAGTACTTC	CASSPTGLAEETQYF
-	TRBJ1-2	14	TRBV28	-	TGTGCCAGCAATCCCCCCCGACAGGTCTATGGCTACACCTTC	CASNPPRQVYGYTF
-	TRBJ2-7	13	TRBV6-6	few	TGTGCCAGCAGTTACACGCCCTCCTACGAGCAGTACTTC	CASSYTPSYEQYF
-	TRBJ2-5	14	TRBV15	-	TGTGCCACCAGCAGAGTGGCGCAGGAAGAGACCCAGTACTTC	CATSRVAQEETQYF
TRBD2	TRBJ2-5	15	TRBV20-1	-	TGCAGTGCTAGACCTCTTGCGGGAGGGGGAGAGACCCAGTACTTC	CSARPLAGGGETQYF
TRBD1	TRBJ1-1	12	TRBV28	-	TGTGCCAGCAGTTCACTGGACAGGGAGGCTTTCTTT	CASSSLDREAFF
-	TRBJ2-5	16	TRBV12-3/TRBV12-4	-	TGTGCCAGCAGCGGTACCCAGACGGAGGCGAGGGAGACCCAGTACTTC	CASSGTQTEARETQYF
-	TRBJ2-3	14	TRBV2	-	TGTGCCAGCTACGTGACAAAAGGCACAGATACGCAGTATTTT	CASYVTKGTDTQYF
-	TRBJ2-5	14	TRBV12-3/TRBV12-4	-	TGTGCCAGCAGTTTTGGGCGGAACCAAGAGACCAAGTACTTC	CASSFGRNQETKYF
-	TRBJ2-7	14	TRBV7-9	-	TGTGCCAGCAGCTTAAGGGGACCCGATTACGAGCAGTACTTC	CASSLRGPDYEQYF
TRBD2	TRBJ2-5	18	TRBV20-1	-	TGCAGTGCTGTGGACAAAACTAGCGGGAGGGCCACCGCGGAGACCCAGTACTTC	CSAVDKTSGRATAETQYF
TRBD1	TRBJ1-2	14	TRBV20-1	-	TGCGGTGCTTATGACAGGGCTCAAGGCTATGGCTACACCTTC	CGAYDRAQGYGYTF
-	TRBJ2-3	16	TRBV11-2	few	TGTGCCAGCAGCTTAAACCCTATAGACCACACAGATACGCAGTATTTT	CASSLNPIDHTDTQYF
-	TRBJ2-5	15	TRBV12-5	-	TGTGCTAGTGGTATCGCCGGGACTTCAGTGGAGACCCAGTACTTC	CASGIAGTSVETQYF
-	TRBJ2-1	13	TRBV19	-	TGTGCCAGTAGTATAGGCCCAAACAATGAGCAGTTCTTC	CASSIGPNNEQFF
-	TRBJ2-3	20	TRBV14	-	TGTGCCAGCAGCCAAGGCTCCTCCGTGGAGATCCTCTCTAGCACAGATACGCAGTATTTT	CASSQGSSVEILSSTDTQYF
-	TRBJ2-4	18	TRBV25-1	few	TGTGCCAGCAGTGAAAGGAAGGTTTTGAGCCAAGGTCAAAACATTCAGTACTTC	CASSERKVLSQGQNIQYF
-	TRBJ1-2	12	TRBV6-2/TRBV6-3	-	TGTGCCAGCAGTTCGAACCGCTATGGCTACACCTTC	CASSSNRYGYTF
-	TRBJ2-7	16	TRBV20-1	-	TGCAGTGCTAGTAGGTCCCCGTGGACAGAATACTACGAGCAGTACTTC	CSASRSPWTEYYEQYF
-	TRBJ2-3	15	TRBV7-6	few	TGTGCCAGCAGCTTATCAGCGATTAGCACAGATACGCAGTATTTT	CASSLSAISTDTQYF
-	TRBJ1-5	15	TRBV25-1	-	TGTGCCAGCAGTCCCGGGCCGGGGAGCAATCAGCCCCAGCATTTT	CASSPGPGSNQPQHF
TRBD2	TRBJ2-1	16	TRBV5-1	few	TGCGCCAGCAGCCCCCTTACTAGCGGGGCCTACAATGAGCAGTTCTTC	CASSPLTSGAYNEQFF
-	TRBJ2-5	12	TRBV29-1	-	TGCAGCGTCGGGGACTGGTGGGAGACCCAGTACTTC	CSVGDWWETQYF
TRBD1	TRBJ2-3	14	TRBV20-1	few	TGCAGTGCAAGTAACAGGGGGCGCACAGATACACAGTATTTT	CSASNRGRTDTQYF
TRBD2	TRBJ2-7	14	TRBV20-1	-	TGCAGTGCCTTGACTAGCGGGACCTCCTACGAGCAGTACTTC	CSALTSGTSYEQYF
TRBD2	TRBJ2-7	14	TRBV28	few	TGTGCCACCGCCGGGGGGGCGCCCTCCTACGAGCAGTACTTC	CATAGGAPSYEQYF
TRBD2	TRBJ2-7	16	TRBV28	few	TGTGCCAGCAGTTTCTCCCTAGCGGGAGAAGATTACGAGCAGTACTTC	CASSFSLAGEDYEQYF
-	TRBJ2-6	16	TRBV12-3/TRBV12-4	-	TGTGCCAGCAGTTCCCCTACATCCACTGGGGCCAACGTCCTGACTTTC	CASSSPTSTGANVLTF
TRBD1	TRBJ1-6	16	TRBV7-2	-	TGTGCCAGCTCCTCCGGGACAGGGGCGGGGAATCCACCCCTCCACTTT	CASSSGTGAGNPPLHF
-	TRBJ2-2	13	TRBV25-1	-	TGTGCCAGCAGTGATGCAGGTATCGGGGAGCTGTTTTTT	CASSDAGIGELFF
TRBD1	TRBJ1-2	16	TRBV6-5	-	TGTGCCAGCAGGGACGGGACAGGGGACGCCCGGGGTGGCTACACCTTC	CASRDGTGDARGGYTF